This T cell receptor beta chain originates from a study of CD8+ T cells in alopecia areata. Once RNA had been extracted, it was reverse transcribed into cDNA to act as the sequencing template. Generated by immunoSEQ multiplex PCR, the TCRdb table keeps only in-frame clones and is missing some. The table lists about 200,000 clones, more than 50% of them singletons. Trimming took off 4 bases at V and 5 bases at J, with 16 bases between the two ends. The V gene's germline CDR1 is SGHDT and CDR2 YYEEEE. The CDR3 spans 14 residues. The sample taken for sequencing was CD8+ T cells sorted from blood. The genes are TRBV5-6 and TRBJ2-7; unclear D gene. The origin of this receptor is a human donor in good health. The CDR3 region has the DNA TGTGCCAGCAGCCCCCCCACGGTCCCCGACGAGCAGTACTTC. Translation gives CASSPPTVPDEQYF.